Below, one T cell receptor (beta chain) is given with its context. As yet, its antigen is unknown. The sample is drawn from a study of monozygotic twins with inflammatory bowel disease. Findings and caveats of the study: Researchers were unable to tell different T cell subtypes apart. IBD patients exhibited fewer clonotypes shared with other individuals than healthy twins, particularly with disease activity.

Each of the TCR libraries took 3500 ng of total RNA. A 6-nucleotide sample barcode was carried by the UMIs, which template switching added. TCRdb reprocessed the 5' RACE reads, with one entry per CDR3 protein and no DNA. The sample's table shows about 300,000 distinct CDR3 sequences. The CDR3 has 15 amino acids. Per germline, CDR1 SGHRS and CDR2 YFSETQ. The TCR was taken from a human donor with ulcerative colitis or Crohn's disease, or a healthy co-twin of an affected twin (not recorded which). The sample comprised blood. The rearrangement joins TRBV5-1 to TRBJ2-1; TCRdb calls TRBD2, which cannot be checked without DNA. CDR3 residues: CASSLVAGVGHEQFF. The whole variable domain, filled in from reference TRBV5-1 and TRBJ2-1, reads KAGVTQTPRYLIKTRGQQVTLSCSPISGHRSVSWYQQTPGQGLQFLFEYFSETQRNKGNFPGRFSGRQFSNSRSEMNVSTLELGDSALYLCASSLVAGVGHEQFFGPGTRLTVL.